This TCR beta chain was recovered during a study of blood T cell repertoires in COVID-19. Study-wide background: Sites in the United States, Italy and Spain provided acute and convalescent COVID-19 samples. PBMCs, B-cell-depleted T cells, or T cells provided the cDNA or gDNA that made up the material.

In the study's own analysis: Counts of nucleated cells, estimated from reference gene primer amplification, were obtained. Clones were read by immunoSEQ multiplex PCR, and TCRdb kept only the in-frame ones, dropping some. That table supplies the V and J calls and clone size; D and trimming were determined from the DNA. The sample holds over 80,000 clones; 80% are singletons and the top ten take under 13%. CDR1 is SGHRS and CDR2 is YFSETQ in the germline V gene. The CDR3 spans 13 residues. Germline trimming cut 3 bases from V and 7 bases from J; bases unmatched to any gene: 6. V and J are TRBV5-1 and TRBJ1-2, with 7 positions matching TRBD1. The specimen sequenced was peripheral blood. This sequence was found in a woman in her 70s with acute or convalescent COVID-19. The DNA of the CDR3 is TGCGCCAGCAGCTCACAGGGGCCCGGTGGCTACACCTTC. Its protein product is CASSSQGPGGYTF.